Presented here are 15 T cell receptor beta chains from one specimen sequenced in a study of shared clonotypes between healthy human individuals. Profiling relied on immunoSEQ multiplex PCR, and the TCRdb table lists in-frame clones only, not all of them. The data show roughly 2,000,000 clones, 93% seen once. The naive CD8 subset, CD45RO-negative cells positively selected for CCR7, excluded terminally differentiated effector memory CD45RA+ cells. Sequencing was performed on naive CD8+ T cells from PBMCs. The receptors derive from a man aged 18 to 35 in good health. Some clones in this sample may be carry-over from other donors' samples.

This CDR3 is CASSLLVGEQYF. The CDR3 DNA sequence: TGTGCCAGCAGCTTACTAGTGGGCGAGCAGTACTTC. The V and J genes are TRBV5-6 and TRBJ2-7; D possibly corresponds to TRBD2 (5 bases). The ends were cut back, 2 bases at V and 6 bases at J, with 9 bases in the middle. This CDR3 has 12 residues. CDR1 is SGHDT, CDR2 YYEEEE, per germline.

As concerns this clone: The same CDR3 also results from other DNA sequences found in this sample. The V and J genes are TRBV4-3 and TRBJ2-7, with TRBD2 identical over 13 bases. The CDR3 consists of 16 residues. Trimming removed 1 base from V and 2 bases from J; junction bases left unmatched: 2. In germline, CDR1 is LGHNA, CDR2 YSLEER. DNA of the CDR3: TGCGCCAGCAGCCAAGGAACTAGCGGGAGGGCCTACGAGCAGTACTTC. The encoded protein is CASSQGTSGRAYEQYF.

The chain joins TRBV27 to TRBJ2-7; 8 positions agree with TRBD2. The J segment lost 4 bases and the V segment lost 5 bases, leaving 10 bases of the junction unmatched. The CDR3 has 15 residues. In germline, CDR1 is MNHEY, CDR2 SMNVEV (reference sequence). Here the CDR3 reads CASSLSGGTIYEQYF. CDR3 coding DNA: TGTGCCAGCAGTCTTTCGGGAGGGACTATTTACGAGCAGTACTTC.

The chain recombines TRBV10-3 with TRBJ1-1; D gene uncertain. Germline V CDR1 and CDR2: ENHRY, SYGVKD. V lost 2 bases and J 0 bases, leaving 10 bases between the germline ends. The CDR3 runs to 15 residues. Written as DNA, the CDR3 is TGTGCCATCAGTGAGATTTGGGCGATGAACACTGAAGCTTTCTTT. Residues: CAISEIWAMNTEAFF.

The chain joins TRBV7-9 to TRBJ1-5, with 7 bases aligning to TRBD1. The trim removed 5 bases at V and 8 bases at J, leaving 3 bases unmatched. The CDR3 loop spans 12 amino acids. CDR1 is SEHNR and CDR2 is FQNEAQ in the germline V gene (reference sequence). As DNA, the CDR3 is TGTGCCAGCAGCCCAGGGGGTAAGCCCCAGCATTTT. Its translation is CASSPGGKPQHF. Looking up the rest from reference TRBV7-9 and TRBJ1-5 gives the full variable domain: DTGVSQNPRHKITKRGQNVTFRCDPISEHNRLYWYRQTLGQGPEFLTYFQNEAQLEKSRLLSDRFSAERPKGSFSTLEIQRTEQGDSAMYLCASSPGGKPQHFGDGTRLSIL.

The chain is built from TRBV5-8 and TRBJ1-5; no definite D call. The CDR3 length is 11 residues. Between the trimmed V and J ends, which lost 0 bases and 7 bases, there was a span of 2 bases. Germline CDR1 and CDR2: SGHTS and YDEGEE. This CDR3 reads CASSLVQPQHF. DNA for the CDR3: TGTGCCAGCAGCTTGGTACAGCCCCAGCATTTT.

A single count supports this clone. This chain connects TRBV19 to TRBJ1-4, with 8 positions matching TRBD1. The ends lost 4 bases at V and 5 bases at J; junction bases unmatched: 6. Per germline, CDR1 LNHDA and CDR2 SQIVND (reference sequence). The CDR3 contains 15 residues. DNA for the CDR3: TGTGCCAGTAGTACTCGACAGGGGATAAATGAAAAACTGTTTTTT. This translates into CASSTRQGINEKLFF. The full variable domain, completed using reference TRBV19 and TRBJ1-4, is DGGITQSPKYLFRKEGQNVTLSCEQNLNHDAMYWYRQDPGQGLRLIYYSQIVNDFQKGDIAEGYSVSREKKESFPLTVTSAQKNPTAFYLCASSTRQGINEKLFFGSGTQLSVL.

The chain joins TRBV5-1 to TRBJ1-5; D call uncertain. The length of the CDR3 is 15 residues. Trimming took 1 base from V and 4 from J, leaving 12 bases between them. Germline V gene sequence: CDR1 SGHRS, CDR2 YFSETQ. The CDR3 here is CASSLTGNPNQPQHF. The CDR3 DNA follows: TGCGCCAGCAGCTTGACGGGGAACCCTAATCAGCCCCAGCATTTT.

Note on this clone: Other DNA sequences in the sample encode the same CDR3. V gene TRBV5-1 combines with J gene TRBJ2-1, with 8 nucleotides matching TRBD2. The V gene end was trimmed by 4 bases and the J gene end by 7 bases; junction bases not matched to a gene: 1. Germline loops: CDR1 SGHRS, CDR2 YFSETQ. The CDR3 spans 12 residues. In DNA form, the CDR3 reads TGCGCCAGCAGCCCGGGGGGGAATGAGCAGTTCTTC. Encoded protein: CASSPGGNEQFF.

The chain uses TRBV7-9 and TRBJ2-5; no definite D call. CDR1 and CDR2 from the germline V gene are SEHNR and FQNEAQ (reference sequence). The length of the CDR3 is 13 residues. V gave up 9 bases and J gave up 5 bases, with 16 bases separating them. The CDR3 nucleotides are TGTGCCAGTTCGAACACTCCAAGTGAGACCCAGTACTTC. Translating it yields CASSNTPSETQYF.

This chain connects TRBV29-1 to TRBJ1-1, with D unclear. Trimming took off 2 bases at V and 6 bases at J, with 13 bases between the two ends. The CDR3 contains 13 residues. The germline gives CDR1 SQVTM, CDR2 ANQGSEA. CDR3 nucleotide sequence: TGCAGCGTTGAATCTCCGTTTAGCCCTGAAGCTTTCTTT. It specifies CSVESPFSPEAFF.

The chain is built from TRBV27 and TRBJ2-7, with 13 positions matching TRBD2. CDR3 length: 16 residues. The V gene end was trimmed by 8 bases and the J gene end by 6 bases; junction bases not matched to a gene: 13. The germline V gene encodes CDR1 MNHEY and CDR2 SMNVEV (reference sequence). The CDR3 here is CASGAGTSGRASEQYF. The CDR3, as DNA: TGTGCCAGCGGGGCGGGAACTAGCGGGAGGGCCAGCGAGCAGTACTTC.

Comments on this clone: In the same sample, other DNA sequences code for this CDR3. The chain recombines TRBV7-9 with TRBJ2-7; D not resolved. Trimming left V 5 bases short and J 0 bases short, with 8 bases between. CDR3 length: 13 residues. Germline V gene lookup returns CDR1 SEHNR and CDR2 FQNEAQ (reference sequence). The CDR3 region has the DNA TGTGCCAGCAGCCCAGGCGGCTCCTACGAGCAGTACTTC. This gives the protein CASSPGGSYEQYF. Drawing the rest from reference TRBV7-9 and TRBJ2-7, the complete variable domain is DTGVSQNPRHKITKRGQNVTFRCDPISEHNRLYWYRQTLGQGPEFLTYFQNEAQLEKSRLLSDRFSAERPKGSFSTLEIQRTEQGDSAMYLCASSPGGSYEQYFGPGTRLTVT.

The rearrangement links TRBV10-2 to TRBJ1-4; the D gene is possibly TRBD1 (5 bases). V lost 0 bases and J lost 8, with 16 bases in between. The CDR3 covers 16 residues. The germline V gene has CDR1 WSHSY and CDR2 SAAADI. This CDR3 is CASSESGREPREKLFF. The CDR3 bases are TGCGCCAGCAGTGAGTCTGGCAGGGAGCCCCGGGAAAAACTGTTTTTT.

The count of this clone is one. V is TRBV9 and J is TRBJ2-7, with 10 bases aligning to TRBD2. The V gene's germline CDR1 is SGDLS and CDR2 YYNGEE. The CDR3 runs to 15 residues. With 4 bases clipped from V and 6 bases from J, the junction kept 10 bases outside the gene matches. CDR3 bases: TGTGCCAGCAGCCCGCCTACTAGCGGGACGATCGAGCAGTACTTC. Residues: CASSPPTSGTIEQYF.